This T cell receptor beta chain was identified in a study of T cell changes during pregnancy in multiple sclerosis. Germline-derived CDR1 and CDR2 are MGHDK and SYGVNS. Trimming cost V 6 bases and J 1 base, with 18 bases left between them. This CDR3 spans 16 amino acids. Only in-frame clones appear in the TCRdb table, and some are missing; sequencing was by immunoSEQ multiplex PCR. Counted here are about 59,000 clones, around 92% occurring once; the ten biggest clones make up around 2.3%. The chain couples TRBV25-1 to TRBJ1-1; a weak D match, TRBD1 (5 bases). The source of this sequence is a female donor with multiple sclerosis, enrolled in a pregnancy study. Here the sequenced sample was peripheral blood, taken in the first trimester of pregnancy. This chain's CDR3 is CASSDDQGSPNTEAFF. CDR3 nucleotide sequence: TGTGCCAGCAGCGATGATCAGGGAAGCCCGAACACTGAAGCTTTCTTT.